This TCR beta chain was documented in a study of Tregs in tolerant kidney transplant recipients. About the study: The nonmyeloablative bone marrow transplants came from related graft donors, with transient mixed chimerism. Study-wide points: Biological reproducibility was not directly addressed, but technical replication error appeared minimal. In tolerant patients, donor-specific Tregs outgrew total Tregs, suggesting antigen-driven expansion.

Germline lookup yields CDR1 MDHEN and CDR2 SYDVKM. V shed 2 bases and J 4 bases; nucleotides not matched to a gene: 1. This CDR3 spans 14 amino acids. Measured with immunoSEQ multiplex PCR; TCRdb has only the in-frame clones, and not every one. The profile shows 90,000 to 120,000 clones, about 90% of them singletons. This clone was counted between two and nine times. Its antigen is not identified. Unstimulated regulatory T cells (CD4+CD25+CD127-), CD4+CD25- non-regulatory cells, CD4 and CD8 cells were FACS-sorted from thawed PBMCs. This TCR was sampled from a human donor who received a combined kidney and bone marrow transplant. This chain joins TRBV28 and TRBJ2-3; TRBD1 matches 9 bases. Material: CD4+ T cells from blood, obtained before the transplant. The CDR3 here is CASSLTGGSDTQYF. Here the CDR3 DNA reads TGTGCCAGCAGTTTAACAGGGGGCTCAGATACGCAGTATTTT.